Following are 14 T cell receptor beta chains from one sample sequenced in a study of T-cell memory formation after mild COVID-19. Using its own MiXCR run on the 5' RACE reads, TCRdb lists one record per CDR3 protein. The sample consists of about 49,000 distinct CDR3 sequences, under 7.5% of them appearing once. The specimen was PBMCs or a T cell subset sorted from them (not recorded which). These receptors came from a man younger than 35 who had mild COVID-19 (a few samples of this study predate the infection). Cell type and time point are not known.

This clonotype was counted many times. V gene TRBV7-2 combines with J gene TRBJ2-2; 10 bases fit TRBD1. Per the germline V gene, CDR1 is SGHTA and CDR2 is FQGNSA. V shed 5 bases, J shed 7 bases, and the junction held 7 bases outside the gene matches. The CDR3 is made up of 15 amino acids. Here the CDR3 reads CASSTRGQGHGELFF. Here the CDR3 DNA reads TGTGCCAGCAGCACCAGGGGACAGGGGCACGGGGAGCTGTTTTTT. Based on the CDR3 plus reference TRBV7-2 and TRBJ2-2, the full variable domain is GAGVSQSPSNKVTEKGKDVELRCDPISGHTALYWYRQSLGQGLEFLIYFQGNSAPDKSGLPSDRFSAERTGGSVSTLTIQRTQQEDSAVYLCASSTRGQGHGELFFGEGSRLTVL.

This clonotype was counted ten times or more. The chain employs TRBV12-3 or TRBV12-4 and TRBJ2-3; D not resolved. Trimming pared 7 bases from V and 3 bases from J, leaving 17 bases between. CDR3 length: 15 amino acids. As DNA, the CDR3 is TGTGCCAGCACCTCGGACGCCCAGAGGACAGATACGCAGTATTTT. It codes for CASTSDAQRTDTQYF.

The sample holds a few counts of this clonotype. The rearrangement joins TRBV11-2 to TRBJ2-5; D possibly uses TRBD1 or TRBD2 (5 bases each). This CDR3 has 15 residues. Looked up from germline, CDR1 is SGHAT and CDR2 is FQNNGV. Trimming pared 2 bases from V and 1 base from J, leaving 11 bases between. CDR3 in amino acids: CASSLFPGPQETQYF. In nucleotides, the CDR3 is TGTGCCAGCAGCTTATTTCCGGGACCCCAAGAGACCCAGTACTTC.

This clonotype was seen at least ten times. This sequence joins TRBV7-2 and TRBJ2-5, with D possibly matching TRBD1 (6 bases). Trimming pared 0 bases from V and 2 bases from J, leaving 13 bases between. The germline gives CDR1 SGHTA, CDR2 FQGNSA. The CDR3 runs to 16 residues. The CDR3 nucleotides read TGTGCCAGCAGCTTAGCGCGTATTAGGGGGCAAGAGACCCAGTACTTC. As protein: CASSLARIRGQETQYF.

This clonotype has ten or more counts. J is TRBJ2-2 and V is TRBV5-1, with D perhaps TRBD1 (5 bases). Germline V lookup: CDR1 SGHRS, CDR2 YFSETQ. The CDR3 spans 13 residues. Trimming took off 2 bases at V and 7 bases at J, with 9 bases between the two ends. CDR3 DNA: TGCGCCAGCAGCTTACAGGATGGCGGGGAGCTGTTTTTT. It encodes CASSLQDGGELFF.

This clonotype was recorded a few times. CDR3 bases: TGTGCCAGCAGCTTAGAGTGGAGGGCCTTTGGCACAGATACGCAGTATTTT. It specifies CASSLEWRAFGTDTQYF. The chain uses TRBV7-8 and TRBJ2-3; tentative D call: TRBD2 (6 bases). CDR3 length: 17 amino acids. The ends were cut back, 1 base at V and 1 base at J, with 15 bases in the middle. CDR1 and CDR2 from the germline V gene are SGHVS and FQNEAQ.

This clonotype appeared many times. The chain couples TRBV12-3 or TRBV12-4 to TRBJ2-7; 14 positions agree with TRBD2. V lost 6 bases to trimming and J lost 3 bases; unmatched junction nucleotides: 1. The CDR3 loop spans 14 amino acids. The CDR3 spells CASRGTSGGYEQYF. The DNA for the CDR3 is TGTGCCAGCAGGGGGACTAGCGGGGGCTACGAGCAGTACTTC.

This clonotype appeared a few times. V and J are TRBV5-8 and TRBJ2-3; no clear D. CDR1 is SGHTS and CDR2 is YDEGEE in the germline V gene. The CDR3 has 15 residues. Trimming removed 4 bases from V and 6 bases from J, with 18 bases in between. The chain's CDR3 is CASSAQGLEADTQYF. DNA for the CDR3: TGTGCCAGCAGCGCCCAAGGGCTAGAAGCTGATACGCAGTATTTT.

This clonotype was recorded many times. This chain joins TRBV7-2 and TRBJ2-7, with 12 bases that match TRBD2. The CDR3 totals 14 residues. Looked up from germline, CDR1 is SGHTA and CDR2 is FQGNSA. V lost 7 bases, J lost 3 bases, and 4 bases stayed unmatched. Here the CDR3 reads CASTSGGEDYEQYF. Written as DNA, the CDR3 is TGTGCCAGCACTAGCGGGGGGGAGGACTACGAGCAGTACTTC.

The rearrangement links TRBV7-9 to TRBJ2-6; possibly TRBD1 for D (5 bases). From germline, CDR1 is SEHNR and CDR2 FQNEAQ (reference sequence). V shed 6 bases and J shed 4 bases, with 13 bases lying between them. The CDR3 contains 15 residues. The DNA of the CDR3 is TGTGCCAGCAGTCCTCCAGGGAACGGGGCCAACGTCCTGACTTTC. This codes for CASSPPGNGANVLTF.

Only a few counts were recorded for this clonotype. This rearrangement joins TRBV6-6 to TRBJ1-5; 8 bases line up with TRBD1. Unmatched junction bases numbered 4, after V lost 3 bases and J lost 6 bases. Germline CDR1 and CDR2: MNHNY and SVGAGI (reference sequence). The CDR3 is made up of 14 amino acids. The CDR3 DNA reads TGTGCCAGCAGTTATACGGACAGGGCTCAGCCCCAGCATTTT. Translating gives CASSYTDRAQPQHF.

This clonotype was counted many times. The chain is built from TRBV12-5 and TRBJ2-1; D is unclear. V gave up 5 bases and J gave up 5 bases, with 7 bases separating them. The germline V gene encodes CDR1 LGHNT and CDR2 FRNRAP. There are 12 residues in the CDR3. The CDR3 protein is CASGASDNEQFF. The DNA of the CDR3 is TGTGCTAGTGGTGCTTCCGACAATGAGCAGTTCTTC.

The CDR3 region has the DNA TGTGCCACCAGTGCGCTAGGACAGGGAACGGATCAGCCCCAGCATTTT. Translation: CATSALGQGTDQPQHF. The chain uses TRBV24-1 and TRBJ1-5; 8 positions match TRBD1. With V trimmed by 5 bases and J by 5 bases, 10 bases remained unmatched. CDR1 is KGHDR, CDR2 SFDVKD, per germline. The CDR3 contains 16 residues.

CDR3 in amino acids: CMGGGSYNEQFF. The CDR3 region has the DNA TGCATGGGCGGGGGTTCTTACAATGAGCAGTTCTTC. The chain has TRBV20-1 and TRBJ2-1, with 7 bases lining up with TRBD2. In germline, CDR1 is DFQATT, CDR2 SNEGSKA (reference sequence). This CDR3 spans 12 amino acids.